This T cell receptor beta chain is drawn from a study of control samples from healthy donors and cancer patients. The protocol was immunoSEQ multiplex PCR, while the TCRdb copy is restricted to in-frame clones and leaves out a portion. The sample shows about 55,000 clones, around 90% of them seen only once. The CDR3 sequence is 15 residues long. J was trimmed by 6 bases and V by 0 bases; bases with no gene match: 4. CDR1 SGHVS and CDR2 FQNEAQ come from the germline V gene. This clonotype originated in a man aged 50 to 60 in good health. The genes are TRBV7-8 and TRBJ2-2, with 7 bases fitting TRBD1. The sample taken for sequencing was blood. The CDR3 reads CASSLAPTGPGELFF. Here the CDR3 DNA reads TGTGCCAGCAGCTTAGCCCCGACAGGGCCCGGGGAGCTGTTTTTT.